The entry that follows covers one TCR beta chain sequence. Antigen: not known. It is unclear where the CDR3 begins or ends on the DNA, so no DNA is shown, and the CDR3 is as TCRdb lists it. Including both end residues, the CDR3 is 16 amino acids long. Germline V lookup: CDR1 MNHEY, CDR2 SVGAGI. This record belongs to a study of cytomegalovirus exposure and HLA in healthy donors. Study-level results: Later on, an analysis showed TCR association rates differing by HLA locus, with DRB1 the most and HLA-C the fewest. Previous analysis showed most TCR beta V segments were productive about 87% or about 30% of the time. By a later analysis, the bulk of CMV-associated TCR beta chains appeared HLA-restricted.

The donors gave bone marrow, and they were healthy. The PCR employed 60 Vbeta primers together with 13 Jbeta primers. TCRdb's table, derived via immunoSEQ multiplex PCR, lists solely in-frame clones and lacks some. The sample shows about 83,000 clones, roughly 80% of them seen only once. Sequenced sample: PBMCs. The receptor was derived from a woman aged 30 to 39 in good health and CMV-seronegative. The rearrangement joins TRBV6-5 to TRBJ2-4; the table's D call TRBD2 went unverified against the DNA. CDR3 residues: CASSYFGPGAKNIQYF.